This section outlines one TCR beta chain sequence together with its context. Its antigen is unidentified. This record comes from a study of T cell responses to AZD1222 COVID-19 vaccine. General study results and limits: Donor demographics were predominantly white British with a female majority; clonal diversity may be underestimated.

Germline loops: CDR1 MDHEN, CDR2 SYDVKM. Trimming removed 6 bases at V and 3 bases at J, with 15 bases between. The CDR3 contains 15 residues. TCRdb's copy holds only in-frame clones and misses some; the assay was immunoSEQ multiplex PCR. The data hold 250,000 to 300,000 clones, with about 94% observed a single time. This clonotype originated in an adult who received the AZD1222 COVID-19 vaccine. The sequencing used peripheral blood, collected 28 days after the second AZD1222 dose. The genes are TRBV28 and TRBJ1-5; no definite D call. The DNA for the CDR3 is TGTGCCAGCAGCCGACCTGGGGTGGCCAATCAGCCCCAGCATTTT. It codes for CASSRPGVANQPQHF.